The T cell receptor beta chain described here comes from a study of T cell changes during pregnancy in multiple sclerosis (dated by TCRdb to the late 2010s). Study-level background: The study looked at changes in the T cell repertoire across pregnancy in women with multiple sclerosis.

Libraries came from the immunoSEQ multiplex PCR assay. In TCRdb, the immuneACCESS table is reduced to in-frame sequences with V and J assigned. These tables do not hold every clone; where another copy was compared, an unresolved V gene accounts for under half, and the others remain unexplained. Present in this sample are approximately 53,000 clones, about 90% of which were seen just once. Together, the top ten hold just over 5% of the sample. Comments on this clone: What this receptor recognizes is not known. No much larger clone exists at a distance of one base, and base qualities are not known.

Including the terminal cysteine and phenylalanine, the CDR3 comprises 14 residues. The read is trimmed to its CDR3 DNA, 42 bases read in frame from base 1. CDR1 SGDLS and CDR2 YYNGEE were looked up in the germline V gene. The V and J ends are trimmed by 2 bases and 5 bases, leaving 11 bases between them. Sequenced here: peripheral blood, sampled after pregnancy. The receptor chain draws on TRBV9 and TRBJ2-1; TRBD1 is a possible D gene, resting on 6 matching bases. The receptor was isolated from a female donor in good health, enrolled as a control in a pregnancy study. The bases are TGTGCCAGCAGCGTCGGCCAGGGGAACAATGAGCAGTTCTTC. It specifies CASSVGQGNNEQFF.